This TCR beta chain comes out of a study of cytomegalovirus exposure and HLA in healthy donors. Study-wide results and caveats: On later analysis, the bulk of CMV-associated TCR beta chains appeared to be HLA-restricted. There was a cluster of highly shared sequence variants that was likely a sequencing artifact.

As to this clone: As yet, its antigen is unknown.

13 Jbeta primers and 60 Vbeta primers were used for the PCR. Original processing notes: Some 10 million of about 80 million unique TCR beta chains were shared, per a later count. Sequencing used immunoSEQ multiplex PCR; TCRdb keeps in-frame clones, though not all of them. V, J and clone size reflect that table, while D and trimming were determined from the DNA. The sample includes about 230,000 clones, roughly four fifths of them seen just once. The CDR3 contains 14 residues. Germline lookup yields CDR1 LNHDA and CDR2 SQIVND (reference sequence). J gave up 6 bases and V 1 base, and 5 bases lay outside the gene matches.

This chain uses TRBV19 with TRBJ2-7, with 8 bases identical to TRBD1. The sequence was obtained from a woman aged 40 to 50 in good health and CMV-seronegative. Sequencing input: PBMCs. CDR3 nucleotide sequence: TGTGCCAGTAGTATAGTTGACAGGGGATCCGAGCAGTACTTC. It codes for CASSIVDRGSEQYF. Supplemented by reference TRBV19 and TRBJ2-7, the full variable domain reads DGGITQSPKYLFRKEGQNVTLSCEQNLNHDAMYWYRQDPGQGLRLIYYSQIVNDFQKGDIAEGYSVSREKKESFPLTVTSAQKNPTAFYLCASSIVDRGSEQYFGPGTRLTVT.